These 26 T cell receptor beta chains were sequenced from one sample in a study of blood T cell repertoires in COVID-19. Sequencing used immunoSEQ multiplex PCR; TCRdb keeps in-frame clones, though not all of them. The sample holds about 210,000 clones, about nine tenths seen once. The sequenced sample was peripheral blood. These receptors originate from a woman aged 40 to 49 with acute or convalescent COVID-19.

The genes are TRBV2 and TRBJ1-3, with D tentatively TRBD1 (6 bases). The CDR3 has 12 amino acids. CDR1 SNHLY and CDR2 FYNNEI come from the germline V gene. The V end lost 3 bases, the J end lost 15 bases, and 15 bases lay between the germline ends. The CDR3 region has the DNA TGTGCCAGCAGTGAGAATAACAGGGCGAAATATTTT. Protein product: CASSENNRAKYF.

The CDR3 region is CASSPGTLTDTQYF. CDR3 nucleotides: TGTGCCAGCAGCCCCGGGACACTCACAGATACGCAGTATTTT. The V gene is TRBV7-9, the J gene TRBJ2-3, with a tentative D call TRBD1 (6 bases). Trimming left V 5 bases short and J 2 bases short, with 11 bases between. CDR1 is SEHNR, CDR2 FQNEAQ, per germline (reference sequence). This CDR3 spans 14 amino acids.

This sequence joins TRBV6-5 and TRBJ1-2; possibly TRBD1 for D (6 bases). The CDR3 covers 14 residues. CDR1 and CDR2 from the germline V gene are MNHEY and SVGAGI. Trimming removed 2 bases at V and 3 bases at J, with 10 bases between. CDR3: CASSYDRMDYGYTF. The CDR3 nucleotides are TGTGCCAGCAGTTACGACAGGATGGACTATGGCTACACCTTC.

The chain links TRBV2 to TRBJ1-2; 9 bases fit TRBD1. Looked up from germline, CDR1 is SNHLY and CDR2 is FYNNEI. This CDR3 comprises 12 residues. V lost 5 bases to trimming and J lost 9 bases; unmatched junction nucleotides: 4. The CDR3 spells CASSWTGVRYTF. The CDR3 DNA reads TGTGCCAGCAGTTGGACAGGGGTACGCTACACCTTC. The full variable domain, in which reference TRBV2 and TRBJ1-2 provide the parts outside the CDR3, is EPEVTQTPSHQVTQMGQEVILRCVPISNHLYFYWYRQILGQKVEFLVSFYNNEISEKSEIFDDQFSVERPDGSNFTLKIRSTKLEDSAMYFCASSWTGVRYTFGSGTRLTVV.

The sample holds one count of this clone. This chain joins TRBV4-2 and TRBJ1-6; a weak D match, TRBD1 (5 bases). With 3 bases removed from V and 6 bases from J, the gap between germline ends came to 18 bases. Germline lookup yields CDR1 LGHNA and CDR2 YNFKEQ. CDR3 length: 17 amino acids. CDR3 sequence: CASSQWESRGSNSPLHF. CDR3 sequence (DNA): TGTGCCAGCAGCCAGTGGGAAAGTAGGGGAAGTAATTCACCCCTCCACTTT.

The chain links TRBV9 to TRBJ1-2; possible D gene TRBD1, 6 bases. The CDR3 has 14 amino acids. Deletions cut 0 bases from V and 6 bases from J, with 12 bases between. The germline CDR1 and CDR2 sequences are SGDLS and YYNGEE. Written as DNA, the CDR3 is TGTGCCAGCAGCGTAGCTATACAGGGTAATGGCTACACCTTC. This translates into CASSVAIQGNGYTF.

This chain connects TRBV5-4 to TRBJ2-5; tentative D call: TRBD1 (6 bases). The CDR3 is 15 residues long. Germline V lookup: CDR1 SGHNT, CDR2 YYREEE (reference sequence). Between the trimmed V and J ends, which lost 1 base and 5 bases, there was a span of 15 bases. The CDR3 loop is CASSLFGTKGETQYF. Here the CDR3 DNA reads TGTGCCAGCAGCTTGTTCGGGACAAAAGGGGAGACCCAGTACTTC.

The genes are TRBV6-1 and TRBJ2-1; 13 bases line up with TRBD2. The germline CDR1 and CDR2 sequences are MNHNS and SASEGT. This CDR3 comprises 16 residues. The junction had 12 bases not matched to a gene; V was cut back by 4 bases and J by 12 bases. Here the CDR3 DNA reads TGTGCCAGCAGTGCCGGGACTAGCGGGGAGGGACATAGGCAGTTCTTC. Its protein product is CASSAGTSGEGHRQFF.

CDR3 bases: TGTGCCAGCAGCCGCCAGACAGGGAAAGAGACCCAGTACTTC. Its protein is CASSRQTGKETQYF. The chain is built from TRBV3-1 (or the pseudogene TRBV3-2) and TRBJ2-5; 7 bases fit TRBD1. J lost 3 bases, V lost 4 bases, and 5 bases had no gene match. Germline loops: CDR1 LGHDT, CDR2 YNNKEL (reference sequence). The CDR3 covers 14 residues.

This chain connects TRBV12-3 or TRBV12-4 to TRBJ1-1; D remains unclear. The CDR3 has 11 residues. The germline V and J ends were trimmed by 6 bases and 4 bases, with 6 bases remaining between them. The CDR3 DNA sequence: TGTGCCAGCAGACAGTCCACTGAAGCTTTCTTT. Residues: CASRQSTEAFF.

This chain connects TRBV19 to TRBJ2-7; D may be TRBD1 (5 bases). Trimming took 1 base from V and 3 from J, leaving 10 bases between them. The CDR3 totals 14 residues. The germline V gene encodes CDR1 LNHDA and CDR2 SQIVND (reference sequence). This CDR3 is CASSIGQTLYEQYV. CDR3 nucleotide sequence: TGTGCCAGTAGTATAGGACAGACTCTCTACGAGCAGTACGTC.

This clone was detected once. The chain employs TRBV7-2 and TRBJ2-3; D gene ambiguous. The CDR3 length is 13 residues. Germline-derived CDR1 and CDR2 are SGHTA and FQGNSA. Trimming cost V 0 bases and J 3 bases, with 4 bases left between them. This chain's CDR3 is CASSLAATDTQYF. The CDR3 bases are TGTGCCAGCAGCTTAGCGGCTACAGATACGCAGTATTTT.

The chain links TRBV5-1 to TRBJ1-1; 7 nucleotides align to TRBD1. Germline CDR1 SGHRS, CDR2 YFSETQ. The CDR3 extends over 22 amino acids. The J segment lost 0 bases and the V segment lost 4 bases, leaving 27 bases of the junction unmatched. The CDR3 reads CASSAPVTGEILKGTVNTEAFF. The DNA of the CDR3 is TGCGCCAGCAGCGCCCCAGTAACAGGGGAAATTTTGAAAGGAACCGTGAACACTGAAGCTTTCTTT.

The chain carries TRBV12-1 and TRBJ2-3; the listed D gene, TRBD1, was not tested against the DNA. TRBV12-1 is a pseudogene segment. This CDR3 region has 17 residues. The CDR3 region has the DNA TGTGCCAGCAGCTTACATTGGACAGGGGAAGTCACAGATACGCAGTATTTT. Amino acid sequence: CASSLHWTGEVTDTQYF.

This clone has more than one count but fewer than ten. V gene TRBV27 combines with J gene TRBJ2-1; D may be TRBD1 (5 bases). V was trimmed by 10 bases and J by 9 bases, leaving 19 bases between them. Per the germline V gene, CDR1 is MNHEY and CDR2 is SMNVEV (reference sequence). This CDR3 region has 13 residues. CDR3 loop: CATHWGFQGEQFF. The DNA of the CDR3 is TGTGCCACACACTGGGGCTTTCAGGGTGAGCAGTTCTTC.

Regarding this clone: The junction departs from germline at one end; a sequencing error may be responsible. The sample contains more than one DNA sequence encoding this CDR3. The V and J genes are TRBV29-1 and TRBJ1-1, with D hard to call. From germline, CDR1 is SQVTM and CDR2 ANQGSEA. The length of the CDR3 is 12 residues. CDR3 sequence (DNA): TGCAGCGTTGAGTCGGGGAACAGTGAAGCTTTCTTT. This sequence encodes CSVESGNSEAFF. Full variable domain (remainder filled in from reference TRBV29-1 and TRBJ1-1): SAVISQKPSRDICQRGTSLTIQCQVDSQVTMMFWYRQQPGQSLTLIATANQGSEATYESGFVIDKFPISRPNLTFSTLTVSNMSPEDSSIYLCSVESGNSEAFFGQGTRLTVV.

The chain is built from TRBV3-1 (or the pseudogene TRBV3-2) and TRBJ1-5; no clear D. The CDR3 has 13 residues. The germline CDR1 and CDR2 sequences are LGHDT and YNNKEL (reference sequence). Trimming pared 4 bases from V and 5 bases from J, leaving 9 bases between. The CDR3 here is CASSRTSHQPQHF. The CDR3, as DNA: TGTGCCAGCAGCCGTACTAGTCATCAGCCCCAGCATTTT.

The chain employs TRBV9 and TRBJ1-4; a weak D match, TRBD1 (5 bases). The V gene's germline CDR1 is SGDLS and CDR2 YYNGEE. The CDR3 totals 16 residues. V was cut by 0 bases and J by 3 bases, with 12 bases left in between. CDR3 region: CASSVASGVANEKLFF. The CDR3 DNA reads as TGTGCCAGCAGCGTAGCTTCGGGGGTGGCTAATGAAAAACTGTTTTTT.

The chain has TRBV18 and TRBJ1-1, with a weak D call TRBD1 (6 bases). The CDR3 sequence is 18 residues long. The V gene lost 3 bases and the J gene lost 1 base, with 21 bases spanning the gap. Germline V gene data show CDR1 as KGHSH and CDR2 as LQKENI. CDR3 DNA sequence: TGTGCCAGCTCACCCGGGTCTGGGGGGGGCGCCCGGAACACTGAAGCTTTCTTT. The encoded protein is CASSPGSGGGARNTEAFF.

This clone has just one count. The V gene is TRBV4-1, the J gene TRBJ1-4; 9 bases are shared with TRBD1. V was clipped by 4 bases and J by 2 bases; unmatched bases: 5. This CDR3 region has 16 residues. CDR1 MGHRA and CDR2 YSYEKL come from the germline V gene. CDR3 in amino acids: CASSRRTGVTNEKLFF. CDR3 in DNA: TGCGCCAGCAGCCGCCGGACAGGGGTGACTAATGAAAAACTGTTTTTT.

This clone appeared a few times. This chain links TRBV4-1 with TRBJ1-1; no clear D. The CDR3 loop spans 13 amino acids. The germline gives CDR1 MGHRA, CDR2 YSYEKL. Trimming pared 3 bases from V and 1 base from J, leaving 6 bases between. CDR3 loop: CASSHGKNTEAFF. The CDR3 DNA is TGCGCCAGCAGCCACGGTAAGAACACTGAAGCTTTCTTT.

This sequence joins TRBV18 and TRBJ2-7; TRBD1 agrees at 7 bases. V was pared by 6 bases and J by 6 bases, with 8 bases of the junction left unmatched. CDR1 and CDR2 from the germline V gene are KGHSH and LQKENI. This CDR3 is built from 13 residues. The CDR3 loop is CASSQGQDLEQYV. CDR3 nucleotide sequence: TGTGCCAGCTCCCAAGGACAGGATCTCGAGCAGTACGTC.

V usage is TRBV4-1 and J usage is TRBJ2-5, with 12 bases that match TRBD2. Germline assignment: CDR1 MGHRA and CDR2 YSYEKL. The CDR3 is 17 amino acids. Unmatched junction bases numbered 11, after V lost 4 bases and J lost 5 bases. The CDR3 DNA is TGCGCCAGCAGCCTAGGGACTAGCGGGCGCCGGTGGGAGACCCAGTACTTC. This sequence encodes CASSLGTSGRRWETQYF.

The V gene is TRBV19, the J gene TRBJ1-3, with D perhaps matching TRBD1 (6 bases). CDR1 and CDR2 from the germline V gene are LNHDA and SQIVND (reference sequence). V was clipped by 9 bases and J by 0 bases, with 15 bases between them. This CDR3 is built from 15 residues. CDR3 in amino acids: CASLVLGASGNTIYF. For the CDR3, the DNA is TGTGCCAGCCTGGTCCTGGGGGCCTCTGGAAACACCATATATTTT. Full variable domain (rest looked up from reference TRBV19 and TRBJ1-3): DGGITQSPKYLFRKEGQNVTLSCEQNLNHDAMYWYRQDPGQGLRLIYYSQIVNDFQKGDIAEGYSVSREKKESFPLTVTSAQKNPTAFYLCASLVLGASGNTIYFGEGSWLTVV.

CDR3 amino acids: CASSGGEADTQYF. In DNA form, the CDR3 reads TGTGCCAGCTCCGGGGGGGAAGCAGATACGCAGTATTTT. This sequence joins TRBV6-5 and TRBJ2-3; 8 bases fit TRBD2. Germline loops: CDR1 MNHEY, CDR2 SVGAGI. The length of the CDR3 is 13 residues. Losses at the gene ends were 8 bases for V and 4 bases for J; bases not matched to a gene: 5.

The chain employs TRBV6-5 and TRBJ2-3, with 8 bases identical to TRBD2. Germline assignment: CDR1 MNHEY and CDR2 SVGAGI. The trim removed 8 bases at V and 4 bases at J, leaving 8 bases unmatched. CDR3 length: 14 residues. CDR3 nucleotides: TGTGCCAGCGGGACTAGGACACTACCAGATACGCAGTATTTT. Its protein product is CASGTRTLPDTQYF.